The 12 T cell receptor beta chains reported below all come from one sample, sequenced in a study of breast tumors, draining lymph nodes, adjacent tissues. MiXCR was run by TCRdb on the multiplex PCR reads, yielding one entry per CDR3 protein. The sample holds approximately 28,000 distinct CDR3 sequences, over 55% seen once. Sequencing input: breast tumor tissue. The receptors were sampled from a female donor with breast cancer. Some clones in this sample may be carry-over from other donors' samples.

This clonotype showed up just once. No conserved phenylalanine or tryptophan ends this CDR3, so it is likely a read error. V is TRBV2 and J is TRBJ1-2; perhaps TRBD1 as D (5 bases). This CDR3 has 14 amino acids. Germline V gene lookup returns CDR1 SNHLY and CDR2 FYNNEI. Trimming cost V 0 bases and J 11 bases, with 16 bases left between them. The DNA of the CDR3 is TGTGCCAGCAGTGAAGCCGGGGGGAGGGTTTGGTACACCCTC. Its protein product is CASSEAGGRVWYTL.

Details on this clonotype: At one end the junction does not follow the germline gene, possibly because of a read error. This sequence joins TRBV7-9 and TRBJ2-2; D is perhaps TRBD2 (6 bases). There are 12 residues in the CDR3. CDR1 is SEHNR, CDR2 FQNEAQ, per germline (reference sequence). The CDR3: CASSPTTRELSF. In DNA form, the CDR3 reads TGTGCCAGCAGCCCTACGACTAGGGAGCTGTCTTTT.

This chain uses TRBV29-1 with TRBJ2-1; 9 nucleotides line up with TRBD1. CDR3 length: 14 residues. CDR1 is SQVTM, CDR2 ANQGSEA, per germline. Trimming cost V 6 bases and J 9 bases; bases outside gene matches: 12. The CDR3 here is CSVIRDRVDGEQFF. CDR3 in DNA: TGCAGCGTCATCCGGGACAGGGTTGATGGTGAGCAGTTCTTC.

The chain has TRBV5-6 and TRBJ2-5; D not certain. The germline V gene has CDR1 SGHDT and CDR2 YYEEEE. This CDR3 has 12 amino acids. Deletions cut 0 bases from V and 5 bases from J, with 5 bases between. The CDR3 region is CASSLAVETQYF. In DNA, the CDR3 is TGTGCCAGCAGCTTGGCTGTCGAGACCCAGTACTTC.

The chain links TRBV7-9 to TRBJ2-5; TRBD2 agrees at 10 bases. V shed 6 bases and J 5 bases; nucleotides not matched to a gene: 9. The CDR3 runs 15 residues. CDR1 SEHNR and CDR2 FQNEAQ come from the germline V gene (reference sequence). As DNA, the CDR3 is TGTGCCAGCAGTTTCAGCGGGAGGGCCGGGGAGACCCAGTACTTC. Its translation is CASSFSGRAGETQYF. Using reference TRBV7-9 and TRBJ2-5 for the parts outside the CDR3, the full variable domain is DTGVSQNPRHKITKRGQNVTFRCDPISEHNRLYWYRQTLGQGPEFLTYFQNEAQLEKSRLLSDRFSAERPKGSFSTLEIQRTEQGDSAMYLCASSFSGRAGETQYFGPGTRLLVL.

For this clonotype: The junction differs from germline at one of its ends, possibly a read error. The V and J genes are TRBV7-9 and TRBJ1-1; D remains ambiguous. CDR1 is SEHNR and CDR2 is FQNEAQ in the germline V gene (reference sequence). There are 15 residues in the CDR3. The CDR3 is CVSSLAILENTEAFF. CDR3 coding DNA: TGTGTCAGCAGCCTAGCAATATTAGAGAACACTGAAGCTTTCTTT.

The J gene is TRBJ2-2, the V gene TRBV29-1; D uncertain. Germline V gives CDR1 SQVTM, CDR2 ANQGSEA. With 1 base removed from V and 5 bases from J, the gap between germline ends came to 11 bases. The CDR3 extends over 14 amino acids. The CDR3 protein is CSVEVNPYTGELFF. The CDR3 DNA sequence: TGCAGCGTTGAAGTCAATCCATATACCGGGGAGCTGTTTTTT.

CDR3 sequence: CASSMVTGRREKLFF. The CDR3 DNA reads as TGTGCCAGTAGTATGGTTACGGGAAGACGAGAAAAACTGTTTTTT. The chain carries TRBV19 and TRBJ1-4, with unresolved D. The CDR3 length is 15 residues. The V end was cut by 3 bases, the J end by 8 bases, with 16 bases between. Germline lookup yields CDR1 LNHDA and CDR2 SQIVND (reference sequence).

This clonotype has at least ten counts. The rearrangement uses TRBV4-2 and TRBJ2-2; no clear D gene. Trimming cost V 8 bases and J 4 bases, with 11 bases left between them. Germline lookup yields CDR1 LGHNA and CDR2 YNFKEQ. The CDR3 has 13 residues. Written as DNA, the CDR3 is TGTGCCAGCGCGGACCGTAGCACCGGGGAGCTGTTTTTT. Translating it yields CASADRSTGELFF.

The J gene is TRBJ2-7, the V gene TRBV20-1; TRBD1 is a possible D gene (6 bases). CDR3 size: 13 residues. Deletions cut 3 bases from V and 3 bases from J, with 12 bases between. Germline V gene sequence: CDR1 DFQATT, CDR2 SNEGSKA (reference sequence). CDR3 in DNA: TGCAGTGCTAGGCAGGGGACGAACTACGAGCAGTACTTC. Residues: CSARQGTNYEQYF.

V is TRBV14 and J is TRBJ2-6; 10 bases map to TRBD2. This CDR3 contains 17 residues. Germline V gene data show CDR1 as SGHDN and CDR2 as FVKESK. With 4 bases clipped from V and 0 bases from J, the junction kept 3 bases outside the gene matches. CDR3 amino acids: CASSLAGGLSGANVLTF. The CDR3, as DNA: TGTGCCAGCAGCCTAGCGGGGGGACTCTCTGGGGCCAACGTCCTGACTTTC.

This chain's CDR3 is CATSDGTGGQPQHF. Here the CDR3 DNA reads TGTGCCACCAGTGATGGGACAGGGGGGCAGCCCCAGCATTTT. The genes are TRBV24-1 and TRBJ1-5; TRBD1 matches 11 bases. The CDR3 is made up of 14 amino acids. Germline V CDR1 and CDR2: KGHDR, SFDVKD. With V trimmed by 3 bases and J by 7 bases, 1 base remained unmatched.